This note documents a single T cell receptor (beta chain) sequence. Researchers took RNA transcripts and amplified the TCR beta CDR3 regions from them. RT-PCR in the first round (using the HTBI primer set) targeted the TCR CDR3. TCRdb analysed the multiplex PCR reads with MiXCR anew, one entry per CDR3 protein. The data contain approximately 600,000 distinct CDR3 sequences, 15% to 20% of them singletons. CDR3 length: 19 amino acids. Germline V lookup: CDR1 MGHDK, CDR2 SYGVNS. Trimming pared 1 base from V and 0 bases from J, leaving 18 bases between. The data stem from a study of T cells in Graves' hyperthyroidism and ophthalmopathy. Study-level information: Peripheral blood collection took place at initial diagnosis, before any treatment.

The receptor was isolated from a woman aged 25-40 years with Graves' hyperthyroidism. Input material: blood. This chain links TRBV25-1 with TRBJ2-2; unclear D gene. The DNA of the CDR3 is TGTGCCAGCAGTGAATTTCCCCTCGAGTGGCCAACGAACACCGGGGAGCTGTTTTTT. This sequence encodes CASSEFPLEWPTNTGELFF.